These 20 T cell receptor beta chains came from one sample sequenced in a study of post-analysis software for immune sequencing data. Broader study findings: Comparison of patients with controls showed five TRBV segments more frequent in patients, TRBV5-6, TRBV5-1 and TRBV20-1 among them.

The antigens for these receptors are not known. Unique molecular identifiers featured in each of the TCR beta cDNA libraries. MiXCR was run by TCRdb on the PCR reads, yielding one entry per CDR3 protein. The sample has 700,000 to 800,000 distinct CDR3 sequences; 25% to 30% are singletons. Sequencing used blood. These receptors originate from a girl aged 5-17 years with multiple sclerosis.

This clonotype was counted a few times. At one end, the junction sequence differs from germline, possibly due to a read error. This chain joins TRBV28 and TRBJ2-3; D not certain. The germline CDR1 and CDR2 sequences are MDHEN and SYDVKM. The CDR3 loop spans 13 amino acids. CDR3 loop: CASSLSAADTRYF. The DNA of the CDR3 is TGTGCCAGCAGTTTATCGGCTGCAGATACGCGGTATTTT.

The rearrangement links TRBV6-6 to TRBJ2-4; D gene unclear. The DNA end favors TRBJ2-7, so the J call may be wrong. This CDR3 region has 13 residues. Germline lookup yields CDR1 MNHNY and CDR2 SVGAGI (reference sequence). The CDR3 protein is CASSYHGAYEQYF. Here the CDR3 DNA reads TGTGCCAGCAGTTACCATGGGGCCTACGAGCAGTACTTC.

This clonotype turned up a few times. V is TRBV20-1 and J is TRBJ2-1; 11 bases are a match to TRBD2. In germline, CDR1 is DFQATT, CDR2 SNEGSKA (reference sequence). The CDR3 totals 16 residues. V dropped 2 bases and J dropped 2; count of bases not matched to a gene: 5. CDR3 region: CSARLLAGAPYNEQFF. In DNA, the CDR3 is TGCAGTGCTAGATTACTAGCGGGAGCACCCTACAATGAGCAGTTCTTC.

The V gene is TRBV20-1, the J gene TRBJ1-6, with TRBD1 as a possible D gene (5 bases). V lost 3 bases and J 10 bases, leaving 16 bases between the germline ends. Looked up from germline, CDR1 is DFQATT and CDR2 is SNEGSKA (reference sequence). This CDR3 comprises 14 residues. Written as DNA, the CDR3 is TGCAGTGCTAGTGGGGTCAGGGTACAATCACCCCTCCACTTT. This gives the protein CSASGVRVQSPLHF.

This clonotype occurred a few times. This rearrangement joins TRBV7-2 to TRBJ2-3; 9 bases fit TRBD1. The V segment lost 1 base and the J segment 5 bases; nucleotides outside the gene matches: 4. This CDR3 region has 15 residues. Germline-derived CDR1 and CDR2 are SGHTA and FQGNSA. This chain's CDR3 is CASSLEDRGLDTQYF. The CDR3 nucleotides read TGTGCCAGCAGCTTAGAAGACAGGGGGTTAGATACGCAGTATTTT.

The CDR3 nucleotides are TGCAGTGCTAGAAAAGGGTCACTAGCAGGCCTCCAAGAGACCCAGTACTTC. This encodes CSARKGSLAGLQETQYF. J is TRBJ2-5 and V is TRBV20-1; TRBD2 might be the D (6 bases). Germline V gene sequence: CDR1 DFQATT, CDR2 SNEGSKA (reference sequence). This CDR3 has 17 residues. Between the trimmed V and J ends, which lost 2 bases and 1 base, there was a span of 20 bases.

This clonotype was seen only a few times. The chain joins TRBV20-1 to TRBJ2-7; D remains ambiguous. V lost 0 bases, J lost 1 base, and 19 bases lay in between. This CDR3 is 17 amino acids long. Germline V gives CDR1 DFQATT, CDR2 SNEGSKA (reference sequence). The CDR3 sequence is CSARDLRRRINSYEQYF. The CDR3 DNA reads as TGCAGTGCTAGAGATCTTCGCCGGCGGATAAATTCCTACGAGCAGTACTTC.

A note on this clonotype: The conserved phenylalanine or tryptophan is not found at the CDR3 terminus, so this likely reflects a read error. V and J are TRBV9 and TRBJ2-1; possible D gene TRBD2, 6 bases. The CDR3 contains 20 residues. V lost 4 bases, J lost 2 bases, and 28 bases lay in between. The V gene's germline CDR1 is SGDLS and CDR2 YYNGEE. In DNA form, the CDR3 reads TGTGCCAGCAGCTCCTCGACTAGTTGGGGCTCCCTGGGCACCTACAATGAGCAGTTCGTC. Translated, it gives CASSSSTSWGSLGTYNEQFV.

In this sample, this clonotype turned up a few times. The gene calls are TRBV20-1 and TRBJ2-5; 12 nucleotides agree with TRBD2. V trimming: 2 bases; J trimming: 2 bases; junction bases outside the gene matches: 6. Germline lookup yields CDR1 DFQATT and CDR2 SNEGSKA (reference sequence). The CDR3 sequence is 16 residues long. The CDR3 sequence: CSARKLAGGWQETQYF. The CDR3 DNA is TGCAGTGCTAGAAAACTAGCGGGAGGATGGCAAGAGACCCAGTACTTC.

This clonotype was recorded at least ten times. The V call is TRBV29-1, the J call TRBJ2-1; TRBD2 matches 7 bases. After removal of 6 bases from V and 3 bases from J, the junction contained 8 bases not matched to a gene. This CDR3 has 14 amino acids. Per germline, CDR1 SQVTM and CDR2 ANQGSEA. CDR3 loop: CSVDVSGDYNEQFF. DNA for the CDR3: TGCAGCGTCGATGTAAGCGGGGACTACAATGAGCAGTTCTTC.

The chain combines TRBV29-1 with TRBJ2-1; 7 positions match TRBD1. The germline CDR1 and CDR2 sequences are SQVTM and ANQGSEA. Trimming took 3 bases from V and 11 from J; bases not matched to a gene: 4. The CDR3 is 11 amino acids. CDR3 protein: CSVEDRPKQFF. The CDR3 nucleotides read TGCAGCGTTGAGGACAGGCCAAAGCAGTTCTTC.

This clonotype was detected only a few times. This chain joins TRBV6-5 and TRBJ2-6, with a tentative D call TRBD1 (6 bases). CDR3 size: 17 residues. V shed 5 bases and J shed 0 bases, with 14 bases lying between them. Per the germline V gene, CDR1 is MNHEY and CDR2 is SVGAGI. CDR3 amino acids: CASSNQQGSSGANVLTF. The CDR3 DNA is TGTGCCAGCAGTAACCAACAGGGAAGCTCTGGGGCCAACGTCCTGACTTTC.

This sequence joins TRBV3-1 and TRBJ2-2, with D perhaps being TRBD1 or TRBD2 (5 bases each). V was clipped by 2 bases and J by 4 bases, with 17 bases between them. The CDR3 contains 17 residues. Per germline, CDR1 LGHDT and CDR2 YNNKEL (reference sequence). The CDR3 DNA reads TGTGCCAGCAGCCAATGGGGAGACAGACCTCTCACCGGGGAGCTGTTTTTT. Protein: CASSQWGDRPLTGELFF. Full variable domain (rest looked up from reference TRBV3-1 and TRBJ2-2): DTAVSQTPKYLVTQMGNDKSIKCEQNLGHDTMYWYKQDSKKFLKIMFSYNNKELIINETVPNRFSPKSPDKAHLNLHINSLELGDSAVYFCASSQWGDRPLTGELFFGEGSRLTVL.

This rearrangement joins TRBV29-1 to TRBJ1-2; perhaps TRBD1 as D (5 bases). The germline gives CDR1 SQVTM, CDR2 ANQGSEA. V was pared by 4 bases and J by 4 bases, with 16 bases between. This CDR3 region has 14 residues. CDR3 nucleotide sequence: TGCAGCGTTGGGGAGGGGACCGGGGTCTATGGCTACACCTTC. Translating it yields CSVGEGTGVYGYTF.

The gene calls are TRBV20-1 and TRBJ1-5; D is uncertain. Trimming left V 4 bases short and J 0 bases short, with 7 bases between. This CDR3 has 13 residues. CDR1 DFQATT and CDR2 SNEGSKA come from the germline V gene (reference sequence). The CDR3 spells CSAIEYSNQPQHF. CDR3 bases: TGCAGTGCTATAGAATATAGCAATCAGCCCCAGCATTTT.

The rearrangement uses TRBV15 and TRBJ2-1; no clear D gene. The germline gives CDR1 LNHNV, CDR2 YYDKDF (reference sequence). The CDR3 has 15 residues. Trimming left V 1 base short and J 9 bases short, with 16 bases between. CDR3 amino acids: CATSRGKNSHSEQFF. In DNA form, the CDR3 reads TGTGCCACCAGCAGAGGAAAGAACTCGCACAGTGAGCAGTTCTTC. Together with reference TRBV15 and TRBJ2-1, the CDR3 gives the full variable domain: DAMVIQNPRYQVTQFGKPVTLSCSQTLNHNVMYWYQQKSSQAPKLLFHYYDKDFNNEADTPDNFQSRRPNTSFCFLDIRSPGLGDTAMYLCATSRGKNSHSEQFFGPGTRLTVL.

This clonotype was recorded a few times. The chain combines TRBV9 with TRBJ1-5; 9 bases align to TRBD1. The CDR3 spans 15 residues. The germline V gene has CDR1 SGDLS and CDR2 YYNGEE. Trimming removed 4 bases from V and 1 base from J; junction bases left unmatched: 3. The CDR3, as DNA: TGTGCCAGCAGCCCGACAGGGGGAAGCAATCAGCCCCAGCATTTT. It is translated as CASSPTGGSNQPQHF.

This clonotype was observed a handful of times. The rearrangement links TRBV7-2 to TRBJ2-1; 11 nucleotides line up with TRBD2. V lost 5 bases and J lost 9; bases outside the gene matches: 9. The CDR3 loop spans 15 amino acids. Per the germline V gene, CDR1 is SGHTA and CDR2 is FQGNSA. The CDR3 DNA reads TGTGCCAGCAGCCCAGCCCCTAGCGGGAGGCCTGAGCAGTTCTTC. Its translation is CASSPAPSGRPEQFF.

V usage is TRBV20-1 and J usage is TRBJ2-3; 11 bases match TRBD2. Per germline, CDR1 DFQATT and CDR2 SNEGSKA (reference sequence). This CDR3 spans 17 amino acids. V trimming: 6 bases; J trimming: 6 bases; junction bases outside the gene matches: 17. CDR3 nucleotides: TGCAGTGCGGGGGGCCTTTGGGTAGCGGGGGGGCTGGATACGCAGTATTTT. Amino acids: CSAGGLWVAGGLDTQYF.

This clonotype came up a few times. The CDR3 region is CSARDGPSEQYF. The CDR3 region has the DNA TGCAGTGCTAGAGATGGCCCGTCGGAGCAGTACTTC. The genes are TRBV20-1 and TRBJ2-7; D is undetermined. CDR1 and CDR2 (germline): DFQATT, SNEGSKA (reference sequence). V shed 0 bases and J shed 7 bases, with 10 bases lying between them. The CDR3 spans 12 residues.